The T cell receptor (beta chain) described here comes from a study of CD8 T cells in ankylosing spondylitis. Study-wide points: For ankylosing spondylitis blood, a TCR beta motif of about eight highly homologous variants appeared characteristic. Reports of some motif variants in reactive arthritis synovial fluid and blood predate this one. Significant enrichment of disease-linked clones was reported in matched ankylosing spondylitis synovial fluid.

This clonotype showed up many times. Antigen: not known. Construction of TCR beta libraries was performed using quantitative 5'-RACE with molecular barcodes. TCRdb re-analysed the 5' RACE reads in MiXCR, keeping a single row per CDR3 protein. The repertoire consists of about 800,000 distinct CDR3 sequences, with roughly 12% occurring once and the leading ten covering 0.45% to 0.6%. The V end lost 7 bases, the J end lost 2 bases, and 23 bases lay between the germline ends. The CDR3 is 16 amino acids. CDR1 and CDR2 from the germline V gene are SQVTM and ANQGSEA. The material sequenced was blood, either unsorted or a sorted T cell fraction (not recorded which). This receptor was obtained from a male donor with ankylosing spondylitis. The chain carries TRBV29-1 and TRBJ2-5, with D possibly TRBD2 on 6 matching bases. This CDR3 reads CSGKYGGLPVQETQYF. CDR3 DNA sequence: TGCAGCGGGAAGTATGGGGGACTTCCAGTACAAGAGACCCAGTACTTC.